This T cell receptor (beta chain) was sequenced during a study of metastatic and nonmetastatic thyroid tumors. Study information: Repertoires from malignant and benign thyroid patients were compared across blood and tumor or nodule tissue.

All patients reached thyroid surgery having received no treatment beforehand. Findings and caveats of the study: It was reportedly found that TCR beta diversity was significantly higher in malignant thyroid tumors than in benign nodules, a difference seen in both blood and tumor samples.

Notes on this clone: The antigen remains undetermined.

Per the authors' pipeline: A papillary thyroid cancer distant-metastasis classifier was built from CDR3 differences across clinicopathological groups. TCRdb reassembled clones from the PCR reads with MiXCR. These V and J calls are TCRdb output, not the study's own analysis. The sample yields over 45,000 clones, about 20% seen once. CDR1 and CDR2 (germline): DFQATT, SNEGSKA (reference sequence). V was pared by 1 base and J by 4 bases, with 13 bases between. The CDR3 runs to 14 residues. The receptor comes from a male donor with papillary thyroid cancer or a benign thyroid nodule (not recorded which). Some clones in this sample may be carry-over from other donors' samples. The material sequenced was blood. V usage is TRBV20-1 and J usage is TRBJ1-2; TRBD1 might be the D (5 bases). The CDR3 DNA reads as TGCAGTGCTAGAGTAACCCGGGACGGCTATGGCTACACCTTC. This translates into CSARVTRDGYGYTF.